These 4 T cell receptor beta chains were sequenced from one sample in a study of cytomegalovirus exposure and HLA in healthy donors. It was with 60 Vbeta and 13 Jbeta primers that the PCR ran. TCRdb's copy holds only in-frame clones and misses some; the assay was immunoSEQ multiplex PCR. The sample has around 150,000 clones, roughly 82% seen once. The sequenced sample was PBMCs. Every receptor here comes from a man between 45 and 60 years old in good health and CMV-seropositive.

Only one count was recorded for this clone. This chain joins TRBV15 and TRBJ1-2; D remains unclear. Trimming took off 3 bases at V and 4 bases at J, with 15 bases between the two ends. The CDR3 has 15 residues. Germline CDR1 is LNHNV and CDR2 is YYDKDF (reference sequence). CDR3 in amino acids: CATSSREGRAYGYTF. The CDR3 coding sequence is TGTGCCACCAGCAGCCGGGAGGGCCGCGCCTATGGCTACACCTTC.

The chain is built from TRBV1 and TRBJ1-1; whether TRBD1, the table's D call, matches the DNA was not checked. TRBV1 is noted as a pseudogene. CDR3 length: 16 residues. This CDR3 is CTSSQDPAGRRTEAFF. The CDR3 DNA reads TGCACCAGCAGCCAAGATCCGGCAGGCAGAAGGACTGAAGCTTTCTTT.

V gene TRBV10-3 combines with J gene TRBJ1-5; 12 bases agree with TRBD1. V gave up 6 bases and J gave up 7 bases; unmatched junction bases: 7. Germline V gives CDR1 ENHRY, CDR2 SYGVKD. This CDR3 has 15 residues. CDR3 DNA sequence: TGTGCCATCAGGTCCGGGACAGGGGGCCGACAGCCCCAGCATTTT. Protein product: CAIRSGTGGRQPQHF.

The J gene is TRBJ1-2, the V gene TRBV6-1, with D possibly being TRBD1 (6 bases). From germline, CDR1 is MNHNS and CDR2 SASEGT. The CDR3 is 15 residues long. V was clipped by 8 bases and J by 8 bases, with 24 bases between them. The CDR3 DNA is TGTGCCAGCGTTCGGGGATCAGGGGAGTATGGCGGCTACACCTTC. Protein sequence: CASVRGSGEYGGYTF.